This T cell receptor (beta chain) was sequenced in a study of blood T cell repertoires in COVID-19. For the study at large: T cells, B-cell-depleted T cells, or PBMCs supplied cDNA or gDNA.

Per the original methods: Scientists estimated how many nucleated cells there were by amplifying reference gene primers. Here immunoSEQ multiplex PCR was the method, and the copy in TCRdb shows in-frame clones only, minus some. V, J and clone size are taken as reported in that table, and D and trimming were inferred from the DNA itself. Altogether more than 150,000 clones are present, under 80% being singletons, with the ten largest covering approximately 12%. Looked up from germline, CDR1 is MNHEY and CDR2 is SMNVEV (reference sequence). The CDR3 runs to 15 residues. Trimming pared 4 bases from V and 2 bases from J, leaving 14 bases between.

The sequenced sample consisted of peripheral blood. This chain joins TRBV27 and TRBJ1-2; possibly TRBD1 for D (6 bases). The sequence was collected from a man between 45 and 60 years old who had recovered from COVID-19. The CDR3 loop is CASSSGQLINYGYTF. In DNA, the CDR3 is TGTGCCAGCAGTTCAGGACAGCTTATCAACTATGGCTACACCTTC.